These 2 T cell receptor beta chains came from one sample sequenced in a study of blood T cells in healthy people across ages. For the second PCR, which ran for about 7 to 12 cycles, a sample-barcoded 5' primer and a J-beta primer mix were used. Each CDR3 protein gets one entry after TCRdb re-called the 5' RACE reads with MiXCR. The sample carries about 1.5 million distinct CDR3 sequences, approximately 39% recorded once. Sequencing used blood. The receptors shown here come from a woman younger than 35 in good health.

This clonotype has ten or more counts. The chain employs TRBV20-1 and TRBJ2-7; 10 bases are shared with TRBD1. J was trimmed by 4 bases and V by 6 bases; bases with no gene match: 12. The CDR3 contains 15 residues. Germline V gene lookup returns CDR1 DFQATT and CDR2 SNEGSKA (reference sequence). The CDR3 DNA reads as TGCAGTGCCAAAACCCGACAGGGGGCAAATTACGAGCAGTACTTC. This codes for CSAKTRQGANYEQYF.

V usage is TRBV12-3 or TRBV12-4 and J usage is TRBJ1-5; D unclear. The CDR3 is 13 residues long. V shed 6 bases and J shed 11 bases, with 17 bases lying between them. CDR3 amino acids: CASSKEGLGTQHF. As DNA, the CDR3 is TGTGCCAGCAGCAAAGAGGGCTTAGGGACCCAGCATTTT.